The 10 T cell receptor beta chains given below trace back to one sample, sequenced in a study of response to subunit inactivated influenza vaccine. TCRdb re-derived calls from the RT-PCR reads in MiXCR, one entry per CDR3 protein. The sample has fewer than 600,000 distinct CDR3 sequences, approximately 7.2% seen once; the top ten hold around 14%. The input for sequencing was PBMCs from blood, taken roughly 24 months after vaccination. These receptors all come from a man between 50 and 70 years old who received an inactivated influenza vaccine.

This clonotype was detected a few times. The V gene is TRBV28, the J gene TRBJ2-7; D perhaps matches TRBD2 (7 bases). CDR1 MDHEN and CDR2 SYDVKM come from the germline V gene. The CDR3 has 17 residues. Trimming left V 3 bases short and J 2 bases short, with 20 bases between. CDR3 region: CASSLSVGGPFPYEQYF. The CDR3 bases are TGTGCCAGCAGTTTGAGTGTGGGGGGGCCATTCCCCTACGAGCAGTACTTC.

This clonotype appeared a few times. This chain uses TRBV20-1 with TRBJ2-7; 8 bases align to TRBD1. From germline, CDR1 is DFQATT and CDR2 SNEGSKA (reference sequence). Unmatched junction bases numbered 10, after V lost 6 bases and J lost 3 bases. This CDR3 spans 14 amino acids. CDR3: CSATGQGRGYEQYF. For the CDR3, the DNA is TGCAGTGCCACCGGACAGGGACGCGGCTACGAGCAGTACTTC.

This clonotype has a count of ten or more. This chain joins TRBV5-1 and TRBJ2-7; 9 bases match TRBD1. Trimming at V came to 1 base and at J to 6 bases, leaving 8 bases not matched to a gene. This CDR3 is 15 amino acids long. Germline assignment: CDR1 SGHRS and CDR2 YFSETQ. The CDR3 protein is CASSLTGTGISEQYF. DNA for the CDR3: TGCGCCAGCAGCTTGACCGGGACAGGGATCTCCGAGCAGTACTTC.

Regarding this clonotype: A much bigger clone sits one base away, suggesting this may be a read error. This chain joins TRBV11-3 and TRBJ2-7, with 7 bases that match TRBD2. This CDR3 is 15 amino acids long. Per germline, CDR1 SGHNT and CDR2 YENEEA. V gave up 2 bases and J gave up 2 bases; unmatched junction bases: 6. CDR3 sequence reads: CASSLTSAVAYEQYF. CDR3 bases: TGTGCCAGCAGCTTAACTAGCGCGGTAGCCTACGAGCAGTACTTC.

This clonotype has a handful of counts. The DNA for the CDR3 is TGTGCCAGCAGCCAGCAGGGGGCTTGGACTGAAGCTTTCTTT. This codes for CASSQQGAWTEAFF. This chain connects TRBV3-1 to TRBJ1-1; TRBD1 agrees at 8 bases. This CDR3 has 14 residues. Germline CDR1 and CDR2: LGHDT and YNNKEL (reference sequence). The V and J ends lost 3 bases and 5 bases, in that order; junction bases with no gene match: 5.

This clonotype was seen a handful of times. The chain links TRBV3-1 to TRBJ2-1, with 9 bases aligning to TRBD2. J gave up 0 bases and V 0 bases, and 6 bases lay outside the gene matches. There are 18 residues in the CDR3. CDR1 and CDR2 (germline): LGHDT, YNNKEL (reference sequence). This CDR3 is CASSQDSGTSRSYNEQFF. CDR3 DNA sequence: TGTGCCAGCAGCCAAGATTCGGGGACTAGCCGCTCCTACAATGAGCAGTTCTTC.

The chain links TRBV18 to TRBJ2-7, with 8 bases that match TRBD2. The CDR3 totals 15 residues. Germline V lookup: CDR1 KGHSH, CDR2 LQKENI. V dropped 3 bases and J dropped 2; count of bases not matched to a gene: 6. CDR3 DNA sequence: TGTGCCAGCTCACCCAAGCGGGAGAGCACCTACGAGCAGTACTTC. Protein product: CASSPKRESTYEQYF.

The chain recombines TRBV6-1 with TRBJ2-7; 8 nucleotides agree with TRBD2. The V and J ends lost 8 bases and 1 base, in that order; junction bases with no gene match: 16. CDR3 length equals 17 residues. The germline V gene has CDR1 MNHNS and CDR2 SASEGT. The CDR3 sequence is CASSRWREARFSYEQYF. The CDR3 DNA follows: TGTGCCAGCTCCCGCTGGCGGGAGGCCCGATTTTCCTACGAGCAGTACTTC.

The chain combines TRBV7-2 with TRBJ1-1; 7 bases agree with TRBD1. The germline V gene encodes CDR1 SGHTA and CDR2 FQGNSA. The CDR3 runs to 15 residues. The J segment lost 2 bases and the V segment lost 4 bases, leaving 7 bases of the junction unmatched. The CDR3 region has the DNA TGTGCCAGCAGCTACCGGGGACAGAGAAACACTGAAGCTTTCTTT. This codes for CASSYRGQRNTEAFF. The full variable domain, completed using reference TRBV7-2 and TRBJ1-1, is GAGVSQSPSNKVTEKGKDVELRCDPISGHTALYWYRQSLGQGLEFLIYFQGNSAPDKSGLPSDRFSAERTGGSVSTLTIQRTQQEDSAVYLCASSYRGQRNTEAFFGQGTRLTVV.

The chain recombines TRBV4-2 with TRBJ2-5; D is undetermined. This CDR3 region has 17 residues. Between the trimmed V and J ends, which lost 0 bases and 2 bases, there was a span of 16 bases. Germline-derived CDR1 and CDR2 are LGHNA and YNFKEQ. Written as DNA, the CDR3 is TGTGCCAGCAGCCAAGATTCGTCTTTTACGGTTCAAGAGACCCAGTACTTC. This translates into CASSQDSSFTVQETQYF.